The 31 T cell receptor beta chains below all came from one sample that was sequenced in a study of shared clonotypes between healthy human individuals. Some clones are missing from TCRdb's copy, which holds only in-frame ones; the method was immunoSEQ multiplex PCR. The data show 2.3 million or so clones, over 85% seen once. The sequencing input was naive CD4+ T cells from PBMCs. As to subset: CD45RA+ positively selected. The receptors here all came from a man younger than 35 in good health. Some clones in this sample may be carry-over from other donors' samples.

As to this clone: In the same sample, other DNA sequences code for this CDR3. CDR3 loop: CASSLAENTEAFF. The CDR3 coding sequence is TGCGCCAGCAGCTTAGCAGAGAACACTGAAGCTTTCTTT. The chain couples TRBV5-1 to TRBJ1-1; D unresolved. In germline, CDR1 is SGHRS, CDR2 YFSETQ. V was cut by 2 bases and J by 1 base, with 6 bases left in between. The CDR3 has 13 residues.

The chain employs TRBV30 and TRBJ1-1, with 7 nucleotides matching TRBD1. CDR1 GTSNPN and CDR2 SVGIG come from the germline V gene (reference sequence). The V segment lost 5 bases and the J segment 2 bases; nucleotides outside the gene matches: 5. The CDR3 contains 13 residues. The CDR3 sequence is CAWAGQSNTEAFF. The DNA of the CDR3 is TGTGCCTGGGCGGGACAGTCTAACACTGAAGCTTTCTTT.

V is TRBV9 and J is TRBJ1-2; 7 nucleotides line up with TRBD1. Trimming cost V 3 bases and J 6 bases; bases outside gene matches: 8. Per the germline V gene, CDR1 is SGDLS and CDR2 is YYNGEE. The CDR3 contains 14 residues. The CDR3 DNA sequence: TGTGCCAGCAGCGCCCAGACAGGGCCAGATGGCTACACCTTC. Protein sequence: CASSAQTGPDGYTF.

As concerns this clone: The sample contains more than one DNA sequence encoding this CDR3. This chain joins TRBV28 and TRBJ1-2; D not resolved. The CDR3 contains 13 residues. Trimming removed 2 bases from V and 4 bases from J, with 8 bases in between. The germline gives CDR1 MDHEN, CDR2 SYDVKM. The CDR3 DNA reads TGTGCCAGCAGTTTAAGGGATCGCTATGGCTACACCTTC. Translation gives CASSLRDRYGYTF.

The chain couples TRBV27 to TRBJ2-5; 11 nucleotides align to TRBD2. The CDR3 length is 15 residues. CDR1 is MNHEY, CDR2 SMNVEV, per germline (reference sequence). Unmatched junction bases numbered 8, after V lost 6 bases and J lost 5 bases. This chain's CDR3 is CASRRSGRAGETQYF. In DNA form, the CDR3 reads TGTGCCAGCAGACGTAGCGGGAGGGCCGGGGAGACCCAGTACTTC.

This chain uses TRBV27 with TRBJ2-7; D gene unclear. Trimming took 6 bases from V and 0 from J, leaving 21 bases between them. The CDR3 extends over 17 amino acids. Germline V gene lookup returns CDR1 MNHEY and CDR2 SMNVEV (reference sequence). CDR3 in DNA: TGTGCCAGCAGCCTACCAAATCGGGCGGCCAGCTCCTACGAGCAGTACTTC. This gives the protein CASSLPNRAASSYEQYF.

The V and J genes are TRBV6-5 and TRBJ1-5; unclear D gene. The CDR3 length is 13 residues. V lost 1 base and J lost 6, with 7 bases in between. Germline assignment: CDR1 MNHEY and CDR2 SVGAGI. DNA of the CDR3: TGTGCCAGCAGTTACTGGGCGGGTCAGCCCCAGCATTTT. Its translation is CASSYWAGQPQHF.

The chain links TRBV4-1 to TRBJ1-2; D ambiguous. This CDR3 spans 17 amino acids. Germline CDR1 reads MGHRA; CDR2 reads YSYEKL. Trimming stripped 1 base from V and 2 bases from J, with 17 bases between. CDR3 nucleotides: TGCGCCAGCAGCCAAGGCCCTTGGTATAGCACAAACTATGGCTACACCTTC. Its translation: CASSQGPWYSTNYGYTF.

The rearrangement joins TRBV5-1 to TRBJ2-1; 11 positions match TRBD2. Per the germline V gene, CDR1 is SGHRS and CDR2 is YFSETQ. J lost 10 bases, V lost 2 bases, and 8 bases had no gene match. The CDR3 runs to 15 residues. CDR3 in amino acids: CASSFISGRVKEQFF. The CDR3 nucleotides are TGCGCCAGCAGCTTTATTAGCGGGAGGGTGAAGGAGCAGTTCTTC.

The genes are TRBV2 and TRBJ1-1; 10 nucleotides line up with TRBD1. Looked up from germline, CDR1 is SNHLY and CDR2 is FYNNEI. V trimming: 5 bases; J trimming: 5 bases; junction bases outside the gene matches: 5. This CDR3 is built from 14 residues. In nucleotides, the CDR3 is TGTGCCAGCAGTTATGCGGGACAGGGGACTGAAGCTTTCTTT. This translates into CASSYAGQGTEAFF.

The gene calls are TRBV16 and TRBJ2-7, with TRBD1 identical over 8 bases. This CDR3 spans 14 amino acids. V shed 2 bases, J shed 2 bases, and the junction held 2 bases outside the gene matches. In germline, CDR1 is KGHSY, CDR2 FQNENV. The CDR3 spells CASSQGTGAYEQYF. The CDR3 coding sequence is TGTGCCAGCAGCCAAGGGACAGGAGCCTACGAGCAGTACTTC.

This clone was recorded only once. The chain links TRBV18 to TRBJ2-7, with TRBD1 identical over 7 bases. CDR3 size: 12 residues. Germline assignment: CDR1 KGHSH and CDR2 LQKENI. The V and J ends lost 5 bases and 7 bases, in that order; junction bases with no gene match: 5. CDR3 in amino acids: CASSGTAVEQYF. CDR3 DNA sequence: TGTGCCAGCTCAGGGACAGCTGTTGAGCAGTACTTC.

The J gene is TRBJ1-5, the V gene TRBV6-6; D gene uncertain. With 4 bases removed from V and 0 bases from J, the gap between germline ends came to 13 bases. The CDR3 loop spans 16 amino acids. The V gene's germline CDR1 is MNHNY and CDR2 SVGAGI (reference sequence). The CDR3 bases are TGTGCCAGCAGTTTGTCAGACGCCTATAGCAATCAGCCCCAGCATTTT. Encoded protein: CASSLSDAYSNQPQHF.

This sequence joins TRBV30 and TRBJ2-1; 8 bases line up with TRBD2. CDR1 is GTSNPN and CDR2 is SVGIG in the germline V gene (reference sequence). This CDR3 is built from 15 residues. Trimming removed 1 base from V and 0 bases from J; junction bases left unmatched: 2. DNA of the CDR3: TGTGCCTGGAGTGCTGGGACTAGCTCCTACAATGAGCAGTTCTTC. Its protein product is CAWSAGTSSYNEQFF.

The rearrangement uses TRBV2 and TRBJ2-7; D is uncertain. The V end lost 5 bases, the J end lost 3 bases, and 8 bases lay between the germline ends. The CDR3 sequence is 12 residues long. Per the germline V gene, CDR1 is SNHLY and CDR2 is FYNNEI. The CDR3 nucleotides are TGTGCCAGCAGTTGGACCAGCTACGAGCAGTACTTC. Translated: CASSWTSYEQYF.

Turning to this clone: Other DNA sequences of this sample code for an identical CDR3. J is TRBJ2-1 and V is TRBV18; TRBD2 matches 8 bases. Per germline, CDR1 KGHSH and CDR2 LQKENI. The ends lost 3 bases at V and 4 bases at J; junction bases unmatched: 5. The CDR3 runs to 15 residues. CDR3 region: CASSPRGGSYNEQFF. CDR3 sequence (DNA): TGTGCCAGCTCACCCCGGGGGGGATCTTACAATGAGCAGTTCTTC.

V and J are TRBV6-5 and TRBJ1-3, with D possibly being TRBD1 (5 bases). V was clipped by 6 bases and J by 0 bases, with 9 bases between them. Germline V lookup: CDR1 MNHEY, CDR2 SVGAGI. This CDR3 comprises 14 residues. The CDR3 is CASRQGASGNTIYF. CDR3 nucleotides: TGTGCCAGCAGGCAGGGAGCCTCTGGAAACACCATATATTTT.

The chain recombines TRBV23-1 with TRBJ1-1, with D perhaps matching TRBD1 (6 bases). TRBV23-1 is filed as an ORF, its function uncertain. This CDR3 is built from 14 residues. With 2 bases removed from V and 2 bases from J, the gap between germline ends came to 9 bases. CDR3 nucleotides: TGCGCCAGCAGTCAACCGGGACACAACACTGAAGCTTTCTTT. Translated: CASSQPGHNTEAFF.

This chain connects TRBV2 to TRBJ1-4; D perhaps matches TRBD1 (5 bases). The germline V and J ends were trimmed by 6 bases and 8 bases, with 16 bases remaining between them. The CDR3 is 14 amino acids. Looked up from germline, CDR1 is SNHLY and CDR2 is FYNNEI. The CDR3 loop reads CASRGREWEEKLFF. CDR3 nucleotides: TGTGCCAGCAGGGGACGGGAATGGGAGGAAAAACTGTTTTTT.

This sequence joins TRBV14 and TRBJ2-1, with D perhaps being TRBD1 or TRBD2 (5 bases each). The CDR3 spans 16 residues. Germline V CDR1 and CDR2: SGHDN, FVKESK. Trimming left V 5 bases short and J 5 bases short, with 19 bases between. CDR3 DNA sequence: TGTGCCAGCAGCGGGGACCGAAAGGGACCCGACAATGAGCAGTTCTTC. Its protein is CASSGDRKGPDNEQFF.

The rearrangement links TRBV28 to TRBJ1-2; 7 positions agree with TRBD1. V lost 5 bases to trimming and J lost 4 bases; unmatched junction nucleotides: 7. The CDR3 contains 14 residues. Germline V lookup: CDR1 MDHEN, CDR2 SYDVKM. CDR3 sequence: CASSRPGTVYGYTF. In DNA form, the CDR3 reads TGTGCCAGCAGTCGGCCCGGGACAGTCTATGGCTACACCTTC.

V and J are TRBV5-4 and TRBJ1-1, with no clear D. V shed 0 bases and J shed 10 bases, with 16 bases lying between them. The CDR3 totals 14 residues. CDR1 is SGHNT, CDR2 YYREEE, per germline (reference sequence). For the CDR3, the DNA is TGTGCCAGCAGCTTGGAAGGCAGCTTTCCGGTAGCTTTCTTT. It yields the protein CASSLEGSFPVAFF.

This chain joins TRBV6-4 and TRBJ1-4; a possible D gene is TRBD1 (6 bases). Germline CDR1 is MRHNA and CDR2 is SNTAGT. The CDR3 is made up of 14 amino acids. Trimming removed 4 bases at V and 12 bases at J, with 18 bases between. The CDR3 spells CASSARGRIRELFF. The CDR3 DNA sequence: TGTGCCAGCAGTGCCAGGGGACGGATCAGGGAACTGTTTTTT.

The J gene is TRBJ1-4, the V gene TRBV18; tentatively, D is TRBD1 (5 bases). Looked up from germline, CDR1 is KGHSH and CDR2 is LQKENI. Trimming stripped 6 bases from V and 7 bases from J, with 21 bases between. CDR3 length: 16 amino acids. DNA of the CDR3: TGTGCCAGCTCCGTGGGGGTCGGTACGGTGATTGAAAAACTGTTTTTT. Translating gives CASSVGVGTVIEKLFF.

Notes on this clone: Within the sample, other DNA sequences also encode this same CDR3. V is TRBV9 and J is TRBJ2-2; no firm D call. The CDR3 has 13 amino acids. V shed 2 bases and J shed 6 bases, with 8 bases lying between them. Germline CDR1 and CDR2: SGDLS and YYNGEE. The chain's CDR3 is CASSVVVPGELFF. CDR3 nucleotides: TGTGCCAGCAGCGTGGTAGTCCCCGGGGAGCTGTTTTTT.

The rearrangement links TRBV7-9 to TRBJ2-5, with D possibly called TRBD1 or TRBD2 (5 bases each). V shed 4 bases and J shed 1 base, with 16 bases lying between them. The CDR3 has 16 residues. In germline, CDR1 is SEHNR, CDR2 FQNEAQ (reference sequence). The DNA of the CDR3 is TGTGCCAGCAGCTCCCTGGGGGTTCTCTTCCAAGAGACCCAGTACTTC. Its protein is CASSSLGVLFQETQYF.

The chain employs TRBV4-1 and TRBJ1-4; 8 positions match TRBD1. The V and J ends lost 6 bases and 7 bases, in that order; junction bases with no gene match: 4. In germline, CDR1 is MGHRA, CDR2 YSYEKL. The CDR3 extends over 13 amino acids. For the CDR3, the DNA is TGCGCCAGCAGAAGGACAGGGACTGAAAAACTGTTTTTT. This codes for CASRRTGTEKLFF.

This clone has only one observation. The chain links TRBV5-1 to TRBJ1-2; 8 nucleotides match TRBD1. With V trimmed by 4 bases and J by 7 bases, 6 bases remained unmatched. Germline V gene data show CDR1 as SGHRS and CDR2 as YFSETQ. The CDR3 spans 13 residues. The CDR3 DNA reads as TGCGCCAGCAGCCTACAGGGGGACTCTGGCTACACCTTC. Its protein product is CASSLQGDSGYTF.

V usage is TRBV28 and J usage is TRBJ2-1; D is uncertain. V shed 6 bases and J shed 10 bases, with 10 bases lying between them. Germline CDR1 MDHEN, CDR2 SYDVKM. The CDR3 is made up of 11 amino acids. CDR3 sequence (DNA): TGTGCCAGCAGCCTGAACTGGGAGCAGTTCTTC. It codes for CASSLNWEQFF.

V is TRBV19 and J is TRBJ2-6; 7 bases match TRBD1. V gave up 5 bases and J gave up 0 bases; unmatched junction bases: 10. The CDR3 has 18 residues. CDR1 and CDR2 from the germline V gene are LNHDA and SQIVND (reference sequence). The CDR3 DNA reads as TGTGCCAGTAGTGGGAGACAGGGAATCCCCTCTGGGGCCAACGTCCTGACTTTC. This gives the protein CASSGRQGIPSGANVLTF.

The chain joins TRBV15 to TRBJ2-7; D not resolved. V lost 0 bases and J 6 bases, leaving 6 bases between the germline ends. This CDR3 spans 12 amino acids. Germline V CDR1 and CDR2: LNHNV, YYDKDF (reference sequence). CDR3 DNA: TGTGCCACCAGCAGAGAGATGGGCGAGCAGTACTTC. The encoded protein is CATSREMGEQYF.